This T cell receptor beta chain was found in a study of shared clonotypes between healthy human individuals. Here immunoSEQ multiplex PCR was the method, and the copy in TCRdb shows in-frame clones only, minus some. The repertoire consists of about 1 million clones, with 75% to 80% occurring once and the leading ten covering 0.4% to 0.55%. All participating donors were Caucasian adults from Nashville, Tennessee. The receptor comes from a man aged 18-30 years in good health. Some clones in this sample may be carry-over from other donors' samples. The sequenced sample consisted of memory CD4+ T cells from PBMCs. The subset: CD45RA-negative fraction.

The CDR3 coding sequence is TGTGCCAGCAGTGCCGGAACTGCAGTCTTCTCTGGGGCCAACGTCCTGACTTTC. Translated, it gives CASSAGTAVFSGANVLTF. This chain uses TRBV2 with TRBJ2-6; D gene ambiguous. This CDR3 spans 18 amino acids. The V end lost 4 bases, the J end lost 0 bases, and 16 bases lay between the germline ends. Germline V gene data show CDR1 as SNHLY and CDR2 as FYNNEI.